This TCR beta chain was recovered during a study of glioma-infiltrating T cells. General study results and limits: A blood CDR3 motif signature was depleted in highly divergent patients. Tissue and blood shared very few CDR3 sequences. Above-expected tissue-blood divergence occurred in all gliomas, most in low-grade ones.

The germline V gene encodes CDR1 DFQATT and CDR2 SNEGSKA (reference sequence). Trimming shortened V by 1 base and J by 0 bases, and 4 bases separated the two germline ends. There are 12 residues in the CDR3. This clonotype was seen ten or more times. Its target is not known. The iRepertoire nested amplicon-rescue multiplex PCR amplified TCR alpha and beta CDR3s from RNA. One-step reverse transcription and amplification started from roughly 100-400 ng of tissue mRNA or PBMC total RNA. From the multiplex PCR reads, TCRdb called clonotypes with MiXCR, one entry per CDR3 protein. The table includes around 390,000 distinct CDR3 sequences, less than 50% detected once.

The specimen was glioma tissue, nonneoplastic brain tissue, or PBMCs (not recorded which). The V and J genes are TRBV20-1 and TRBJ2-7; D unclear. The sequence came from a human donor with low-grade glioma or glioblastoma, undergoing nonglioma brain surgery, or in good health (not recorded which). This CDR3 reads CSARVSSYEQYF. CDR3 sequence (DNA): TGCAGTGCTAGAGTCAGCTCCTACGAGCAGTACTTC.